Below are 18 T cell receptor beta chains sequenced from a single sample in a study of T cells in Graves' hyperthyroidism and ophthalmopathy. Amplified regions were TCR beta CDR3 sequences from RNA transcripts. The HTBI primer set drove a first-round RT-PCR of the TCR CDR3. TCRdb redid the calling of the multiplex PCR reads with MiXCR, one entry per CDR3 protein. The table includes roughly 290,000 distinct CDR3 sequences, over 15% detected once. The sequenced sample consisted of blood. All receptors come from a woman in her sixties or seventies with Graves' ophthalmopathy.

This clonotype was seen ten or more times. The chain combines TRBV7-9 with TRBJ1-1; D gene uncertain. V lost 5 bases, J lost 2 bases, and 12 bases lay in between. CDR1 is SEHNR, CDR2 FQNEAQ, per germline (reference sequence). This CDR3 comprises 14 residues. The CDR3 DNA reads as TGTGCCAGCAGCCCCACAGTGGGTAACACTGAAGCTTTCTTT. Amino acids: CASSPTVGNTEAFF.

The chain couples TRBV10-3 to TRBJ1-2; TRBD1 is a possible D gene (5 bases). The V gene's germline CDR1 is ENHRY and CDR2 SYGVKD. Trimming took off 0 bases at V and 7 bases at J, with 24 bases between the two ends. The CDR3 runs to 18 residues. CDR3 amino acids: CAISESLQGTGSRSGYTF. The CDR3, as DNA: TGTGCCATCAGTGAGTCTTTGCAGGGCACTGGGTCTAGGAGTGGCTACACCTTC.

The chain carries TRBV10-2 and TRBJ2-7; D uncertain. Germline V CDR1 and CDR2: WSHSY, SAAADI. The CDR3 contains 14 residues. Trimming stripped 3 bases from V and 2 bases from J, with 11 bases between. The CDR3 bases are TGCGCCAGCAGTGAATGGCGCGGAGCCTACGAGCAGTACTTC. Its protein is CASSEWRGAYEQYF.

This clonotype was detected ten times or more. The chain employs TRBV3-1 and TRBJ2-7; 8 positions agree with TRBD1. Trimming at V came to 2 bases and at J to 7 bases, leaving 4 bases not matched to a gene. Germline V gene sequence: CDR1 LGHDT, CDR2 YNNKEL (reference sequence). CDR3 length equals 13 residues. The CDR3 sequence: CASSQQGAGEQYF. The CDR3 coding sequence is TGTGCCAGCAGCCAACAGGGGGCTGGAGAGCAGTACTTC.

This clonotype appeared many times. V usage is TRBV9 and J usage is TRBJ2-7; TRBD2 aligns across 7 bases. Germline trimming cut 4 bases from V and 0 bases from J; bases unmatched to any gene: 13. Per the germline V gene, CDR1 is SGDLS and CDR2 is YYNGEE. The CDR3 is 17 residues long. The CDR3 protein is CASSPTPGTISSYEQYF. DNA of the CDR3: TGTGCCAGCAGCCCAACCCCCGGGACTATAAGCTCCTACGAGCAGTACTTC.

This clonotype has a count of ten or more. V and J are TRBV12-3 or TRBV12-4 and TRBJ1-1; 7 bases agree with TRBD1. Losses at the gene ends were 4 bases for V and 11 bases for J; bases not matched to a gene: 4. The CDR3 consists of 11 residues. The CDR3 sequence: CASSSTGAAFF. In DNA, the CDR3 is TGTGCCAGCAGTTCTACAGGGGCGGCTTTCTTT.

This clonotype was counted many times. The chain uses TRBV27 and TRBJ2-7, with D uncertain. Germline CDR1 and CDR2: MNHEY and SMNVEV (reference sequence). V shed 4 bases and J shed 2 bases, with 12 bases lying between them. The length of the CDR3 is 14 residues. The DNA for the CDR3 is TGTGCCAGCAGTTACGAAACACCCCCCTACGAGCAGTACTTC. Translating it yields CASSYETPPYEQYF.

This clonotype was detected ten times or more. The chain carries TRBV7-2 and TRBJ1-3; D may be TRBD1 (6 bases). The V end was cut by 6 bases, the J end by 0 bases, with 12 bases between. The germline V gene encodes CDR1 SGHTA and CDR2 FQGNSA. There are 15 residues in the CDR3. The CDR3 nucleotides read TGTGCCAGCAGTCCGGACAGCTCCTCTGGAAACACCATATATTTT. Translated: CASSPDSSSGNTIYF. Full variable domain (remainder filled in from reference TRBV7-2 and TRBJ1-3): GAGVSQSPSNKVTEKGKDVELRCDPISGHTALYWYRQSLGQGLEFLIYFQGNSAPDKSGLPSDRFSAERTGGSVSTLTIQRTQQEDSAVYLCASSPDSSSGNTIYFGEGSWLTVV.

About this clonotype: This may be a read error, as it is one base from a much larger clone. The chain combines TRBV12-3 or TRBV12-4 with TRBJ2-7; no firm D call. The CDR3 runs 13 residues. CDR3 residues: CASSRHGVYKQYF. The CDR3 DNA reads as TGTGCCAGCAGTCGGCATGGAGTCTACAAGCAGTACTTC.

This clonotype was detected many times. The chain carries TRBV6-1 and TRBJ1-2; D is unresolved. This CDR3 contains 13 residues. V shed 7 bases and J shed 2 bases, with 11 bases lying between them. Germline V gene sequence: CDR1 MNHNS, CDR2 SASEGT. The CDR3 DNA reads TGTGCCAGCACCTTAGCCGGAAACTATGGCTACACCTTC. This sequence encodes CASTLAGNYGYTF.

The rearrangement joins TRBV29-1 to TRBJ2-7; D gene ambiguous. CDR3 length equals 16 residues. The ends were cut back, 1 base at V and 2 bases at J, with 18 bases in the middle. Germline V gene lookup returns CDR1 SQVTM and CDR2 ANQGSEA. The chain's CDR3 is CSVEVGGGISPYEQYF. CDR3 bases: TGCAGCGTTGAAGTTGGTGGCGGCATATCACCCTACGAGCAGTACTTC.

This clonotype was detected only a few times. The rearrangement links TRBV6-1 to TRBJ2-2; D remains ambiguous. The CDR3 covers 15 residues. In germline, CDR1 is MNHNS, CDR2 SASEGT. Trimming stripped 4 bases from V and 5 bases from J, with 14 bases between. DNA for the CDR3: TGTGCCAGCAGTGTCCCTTGGGGTGATACCGGGGAGCTGTTTTTT. Translated: CASSVPWGDTGELFF.

This clonotype occurred many times. The chain links TRBV7-2 to TRBJ1-2; weak D call: TRBD1 (6 bases). V lost 2 bases, J lost 4 bases, and 23 bases lay in between. CDR3 length: 18 amino acids. Germline V gene sequence: CDR1 SGHTA, CDR2 FQGNSA. CDR3 nucleotide sequence: TGTGCCAGCAGCTTAAACCCTAGGGGGGTGGTTTTCGGCTATGGCTACACCTTC. This encodes CASSLNPRGVVFGYGYTF.

The chain carries TRBV7-2 and TRBJ2-5, with D possibly being TRBD2 (6 bases). Germline V gives CDR1 SGHTA, CDR2 FQGNSA. The CDR3 contains 12 residues. Deletions cut 7 bases from V and 7 bases from J, with 13 bases between. Here the CDR3 DNA reads TGTGCCAGCACCCCCCGGGGAGGGACCCAGTACTTC. Translated: CASTPRGGTQYF.

This clonotype was picked up many times. The chain combines TRBV12-3 or TRBV12-4 with TRBJ1-4; D not resolved. Deletions cut 6 bases from V and 0 bases from J, with 8 bases between. This CDR3 comprises 14 residues. In nucleotides, the CDR3 is TGTGCCAGCAGCGTCAGAGCAACTAATGAAAAACTGTTTTTT. Translating it yields CASSVRATNEKLFF.

This clonotype was counted at least ten times. This sequence joins TRBV20-1 and TRBJ1-5, with a weak D call TRBD1 (6 bases). In germline, CDR1 is DFQATT, CDR2 SNEGSKA (reference sequence). Trimming left V 4 bases short and J 3 bases short, with 10 bases between. The CDR3 has 13 amino acids. As DNA, the CDR3 is TGCAGTGCTAAGGGGGGCAACAATCAGCCCCAGCATTTT. It yields the protein CSAKGGNNQPQHF.

In this sample, this clonotype turned up many times. This chain uses TRBV7-8 with TRBJ2-3, with TRBD1 as a possible D gene (5 bases). The CDR3 runs 14 residues. Germline V gene data show CDR1 as SGHVS and CDR2 as FQNEAQ. Trimming took 1 base from V and 5 from J, leaving 10 bases between them. CDR3 loop: CASSLGHQGDTQYF. The DNA of the CDR3 is TGTGCCAGCAGCTTAGGACACCAGGGAGATACGCAGTATTTT.

In this sample, this clonotype turned up many times. The chain links TRBV11-2 to TRBJ1-4; 7 bases map to TRBD1. Germline V gene sequence: CDR1 SGHAT, CDR2 FQNNGV. The CDR3 consists of 15 residues. The V gene end was trimmed by 3 bases and the J gene end by 6 bases; junction bases not matched to a gene: 7. CDR3 in DNA: TGTGCCAGCAGCTTTAACAGGGGAGATTATGAAAAACTGTTTTTT. This encodes CASSFNRGDYEKLFF.